The rows below give T cell receptor beta chains drawn from one sample of a study of blood T cell repertoires in COVID-19. Profiling relied on immunoSEQ multiplex PCR, and the TCRdb table lists in-frame clones only, not all of them. The data hold over 200,000 clones, with more than 70% observed a single time. Source material: peripheral blood. The receptors were sampled from a woman in her forties who had recovered from COVID-19. The CDR3 runs from the conserved cysteine through the conserved F or W. A D gene is named only where the DNA matches it firmly. Size is omitted from some rows. Given values are once, few, many or a class for expanded clones.

d_call: NA; v_call: TRBV7-2; clone_size: NA; j_call: TRBJ1-5; cdr3_nt: TGTGCCAGCAGCTTAGAAACGGGACTTGGTCAGCCCCAGCATTTT; cdr3_aa: CASSLETGLGQPQHF
d_call: TRBD1; v_call: TRBV24-1; clone_size: NA; j_call: TRBJ2-7; cdr3_nt: TGTGCCACCAGAATGACAGGGGGATACGAGCAGTACTTC; cdr3_aa: CATRMTGGYEQYF
d_call: NA; v_call: TRBV30; clone_size: NA; j_call: TRBJ2-2; cdr3_nt: TGTGCCTGGCGTGGGCAGGGGCTCTCGAACACCGGGGAGCTGTTTTTT; cdr3_aa: CAWRGQGLSNTGELFF
d_call: NA; v_call: TRBV20-1; clone_size: few; j_call: TRBJ1-1; cdr3_nt: TGCAGTGCTAGTGAGGGGCTCCGAACTCTTATGAACACTGAAGCTTTCTTT; cdr3_aa: CSASEGLRTLMNTEAFF
d_call: NA; v_call: TRBV24-1; clone_size: NA; j_call: TRBJ2-2; cdr3_nt: TGTGCCACCAGTGACCCTCGACAGGTTTCCGGGGAGCTGTTTTTT; cdr3_aa: CATSDPRQVSGELFF
d_call: TRBD1; v_call: TRBV10-3; clone_size: NA; j_call: TRBJ2-5; cdr3_nt: TGTGCCACGCGGGACAGGGGCCAAGAGACCCAGTACTTC; cdr3_aa: CATRDRGQETQYF
d_call: TRBD2; v_call: TRBV6-6; clone_size: NA; j_call: TRBJ2-5; cdr3_nt: TGTGCCAGCAGTAGACTAGCGGGAGTTGCCGAGACCCAGTACTTC; cdr3_aa: CASSRLAGVAETQYF
d_call: NA; v_call: TRBV15; clone_size: once; j_call: TRBJ2-6; cdr3_nt: TGTGCCACCAGCCCCCGGCCAACGGGGTGGGCTGGGGCCAACGTCCTGACTTTC; cdr3_aa: CATSPRPTGWAGANVLTF
d_call: NA; v_call: TRBV2; clone_size: NA; j_call: TRBJ2-1; cdr3_nt: TGTGCCAGCAGTCGAGAGGTGACCTACAATGAGCAGTTCTTC; cdr3_aa: CASSREVTYNEQFF
d_call: TRBD1; v_call: TRBV19; clone_size: NA; j_call: TRBJ1-4; cdr3_nt: TGTGCCAGTAGTGAAAACAGGGGGGCTAATGAAAAACTGTTTTTT; cdr3_aa: CASSENRGANEKLFF
d_call: NA; v_call: TRBV5-4; clone_size: once; j_call: TRBJ2-7; cdr3_nt: TGTGCCAGCAGCCGCCCCCCCGGCGAGCAGTACTTC; cdr3_aa: CASSRPPGEQYF